This is a list of T cell receptor beta chains from one sample in a study of control samples from healthy donors and cancer patients. Sequencing was performed with immunoSEQ multiplex PCR; in TCRdb, only in-frame clones are kept and a portion is missing. The sample carries 100,000 or so clones, around 83% recorded once. The sequencing input was blood. These receptors were obtained from a woman aged 50 to 60 in good health. Each CDR3 is given with its conserved first and last residue. Each record gives: V gene, D gene, J gene, clone size, CDR3 protein, CDR3 DNA. The D gene is left open where the match is weak. For some rows the clone size is stated as once, few or many, or as a class when expanded; others skip it.

V gene: TRBV14; D gene: -; J gene: TRBJ2-1; clone size: -; CDR3 protein: CASSQRPLAGRNEQFF; CDR3 DNA: TGTGCCAGCAGCCAACGACCCCTAGCTGGGCGAAATGAGCAGTTCTTC
V gene: TRBV7-6; D gene: TRBD2; J gene: TRBJ2-5; clone size: -; CDR3 protein: CASSLGPQRTSGRGTQYF; CDR3 DNA: TGTGCCAGCAGCTTAGGACCACAGCGGACAAGCGGGAGGGGGACCCAGTACTTC
V gene: TRBV2; D gene: -; J gene: TRBJ2-5; clone size: -; CDR3 protein: CASSSRTEETQYF; CDR3 DNA: TGTGCCAGCAGTAGCCGGACGGAAGAGACCCAGTACTTC
V gene: TRBV4-3; D gene: -; J gene: TRBJ2-7; clone size: -; CDR3 protein: CASSQELKTHFYEQYF; CDR3 DNA: TGCGCCAGCAGCCAGGAACTGAAGACACATTTCTACGAGCAGTACTTC
V gene: TRBV5-1; D gene: -; J gene: TRBJ1-6; clone size: -; CDR3 protein: CASSLDETDNNSPLHF; CDR3 DNA: TGCGCCAGCAGCTTGGATGAGACGGATAATAATTCACCCCTCCACTTT
V gene: TRBV9; D gene: -; J gene: TRBJ2-2; clone size: -; CDR3 protein: CASSPLGVSRNTGELFF; CDR3 DNA: TGTGCCAGCAGTCCCTTAGGCGTATCGCGAAACACCGGGGAGCTGTTTTTT
V gene: TRBV28; D gene: -; J gene: TRBJ1-5; clone size: -; CDR3 protein: CACCFFVGVGGNQPQHF; CDR3 DNA: TGTGCCTGCTGTTTTTTTGTGGGGGTGGGGGGAAATCAGCCCCAGCATTTT
V gene: TRBV28; D gene: -; J gene: TRBJ2-7; clone size: -; CDR3 protein: CASSLNRATYEQYF; CDR3 DNA: TGTGCCAGCAGTTTGAACAGGGCCACCTACGAGCAGTACTTC
V gene: TRBV4-2; D gene: -; J gene: TRBJ1-6; clone size: -; CDR3 protein: CASSLGNRGKYSPLHF; CDR3 DNA: TGTGCCAGCAGCCTTGGGAATAGGGGGAAGTATTCACCCCTCCACTTT
V gene: TRBV5-5; D gene: TRBD1; J gene: TRBJ2-5; clone size: -; CDR3 protein: CASSLLGTGKEETQYF; CDR3 DNA: TGTGCCAGCAGCTTGTTGGGGACAGGTAAAGAAGAGACCCAGTACTTC
V gene: TRBV28; D gene: TRBD1; J gene: TRBJ1-3; clone size: once; CDR3 protein: CASSVRQGSSGNTIYF; CDR3 DNA: TGTGCCAGCAGTGTCAGACAGGGGAGCTCTGGAAACACCATATATTTT
V gene: TRBV28; D gene: -; J gene: TRBJ1-4; clone size: -; CDR3 protein: CASSFSDGAEKLFF; CDR3 DNA: TGTGCCAGCAGTTTCTCGGACGGGGCAGAAAAACTGTTTTTT
V gene: TRBV27; D gene: -; J gene: TRBJ2-2; clone size: -; CDR3 protein: CASSLWGTPSTGELFF; CDR3 DNA: TGTGCCAGCAGTTTATGGGGCACCCCGAGCACCGGGGAGCTGTTTTTT
V gene: TRBV11-3; D gene: -; J gene: TRBJ2-6; clone size: -; CDR3 protein: CASSPTASGANVLTF; CDR3 DNA: TGTGCCAGCAGCCCTACGGCCTCTGGGGCCAACGTCCTGACTTTC
V gene: TRBV5-1; D gene: TRBD1; J gene: TRBJ2-7; clone size: -; CDR3 protein: CASSLTYTGTGARTYEQYF; CDR3 DNA: TGCGCCAGCAGCTTAACTTATACCGGGACAGGGGCTAGAACCTACGAGCAGTACTTC
V gene: TRBV5-1; D gene: TRBD2; J gene: TRBJ2-5; clone size: -; CDR3 protein: CASSSGLAGWSGETQYF; CDR3 DNA: TGCGCCAGCAGCTCGGGACTAGCGGGGTGGTCCGGGGAGACCCAGTACTTC
V gene: TRBV18; D gene: -; J gene: TRBJ2-7; clone size: -; CDR3 protein: CASSPGTTHEQYF; CDR3 DNA: TGTGCCAGCTCACCAGGCACAACCCACGAGCAGTACTTC
V gene: TRBV14; D gene: -; J gene: TRBJ2-2; clone size: few; CDR3 protein: CASRRDSGAGELFF; CDR3 DNA: TGTGCCAGCAGACGGGACTCCGGAGCCGGGGAGCTGTTTTTT
V gene: TRBV4-2; D gene: -; J gene: TRBJ1-6; clone size: -; CDR3 protein: CASSQDADSRGARNSPLHF; CDR3 DNA: TGTGCCAGCAGCCAAGATGCCGATAGCCGGGGGGCCAGGAATTCACCCCTCCACTTT
V gene: TRBV19; D gene: TRBD1; J gene: TRBJ1-6; clone size: -; CDR3 protein: CASSTTGDSYNSPLHF; CDR3 DNA: TGTGCCAGTAGTACCACAGGGGACTCCTATAATTCACCCCTCCACTTT
V gene: TRBV9; D gene: -; J gene: TRBJ2-7; clone size: -; CDR3 protein: CASSHGTRDEQYF; CDR3 DNA: TGTGCCAGCAGCCATGGTACTAGGGACGAGCAGTACTTC
V gene: TRBV5-4; D gene: -; J gene: TRBJ2-1; clone size: -; CDR3 protein: CASSLIGPSRAYNEQFF; CDR3 DNA: TGTGCCAGCAGCTTGATAGGGCCGTCTCGTGCCTACAATGAGCAGTTCTTC
V gene: TRBV19; D gene: -; J gene: TRBJ1-2; clone size: -; CDR3 protein: CASSTSTGRNTF; CDR3 DNA: TGTGCCAGTAGTACCTCGACAGGTAGAAACACCTTC
V gene: TRBV3-1/TRBV3-2; D gene: -; J gene: TRBJ1-5; clone size: -; CDR3 protein: CASSQDRVKDLVYSNQPQHF; CDR3 DNA: TGTGCCAGCAGCCAAGATCGAGTTAAGGACCTTGTCTATAGCAATCAGCCCCAGCATTTT
V gene: TRBV7-8; D gene: TRBD1; J gene: TRBJ1-2; clone size: -; CDR3 protein: CASSLERGQGGYGYTF; CDR3 DNA: TGTGCCAGCAGCTTAGAGCGGGGACAGGGAGGCTATGGCTACACCTTC
V gene: TRBV6-2/TRBV6-3; D gene: -; J gene: TRBJ1-5; clone size: -; CDR3 protein: CASSYSGRTNQPQHF; CDR3 DNA: TGTGCCAGCAGTTACTCCGGCAGGACCAATCAGCCCCAGCATTTT
V gene: TRBV5-5; D gene: -; J gene: TRBJ2-7; clone size: -; CDR3 protein: CASSLSGTSYEQYF; CDR3 DNA: TGTGCCAGCAGCTTATCCGGGACCTCCTACGAGCAGTACTTC
V gene: TRBV6-2/TRBV6-3; D gene: -; J gene: TRBJ1-4; clone size: -; CDR3 protein: CASSYSIKSVGVGLFF; CDR3 DNA: TGTGCCAGCAGTTACTCGATAAAGAGTGTTGGGGTTGGACTGTTTTTT
V gene: TRBV7-6; D gene: -; J gene: TRBJ2-5; clone size: -; CDR3 protein: CASSLRQATRETQYF; CDR3 DNA: TGTGCCAGCAGCCTAAGACAGGCGACAAGAGAGACCCAGTACTTC
V gene: TRBV7-3; D gene: -; J gene: TRBJ2-3; clone size: -; CDR3 protein: CASSPQGLSTDTQYF; CDR3 DNA: TGTGCCAGCAGCCCACAGGGACTTAGCACAGATACGCAGTATTTT
V gene: TRBV18; D gene: TRBD1; J gene: TRBJ2-7; clone size: -; CDR3 protein: CASSPGTGTGRHEQYF; CDR3 DNA: TGTGCCAGCTCACCAGGGACCGGGACAGGGAGGCACGAGCAGTACTTC
V gene: TRBV13; D gene: -; J gene: TRBJ2-7; clone size: -; CDR3 protein: CASSLSQGRGYEQYF; CDR3 DNA: TGTGCCAGCAGCTTATCGCAGGGCAGGGGCTACGAGCAGTACTTC
V gene: TRBV5-1; D gene: TRBD1; J gene: TRBJ2-7; clone size: -; CDR3 protein: CASSGGTGGYSYEQYF; CDR3 DNA: TGCGCCAGCAGCGGCGGGACAGGGGGCTACTCCTACGAGCAGTACTTC
V gene: TRBV28; D gene: TRBD2; J gene: TRBJ2-3; clone size: -; CDR3 protein: CASSLLAPKLAGDTDTQYF; CDR3 DNA: TGTGCCAGCAGCCTTCTCGCCCCCAAACTAGCGGGAGACACAGATACGCAGTATTTT
V gene: TRBV4-2; D gene: TRBD2; J gene: TRBJ2-3; clone size: -; CDR3 protein: CASSPKGLAESTDTQYF; CDR3 DNA: TGTGCCAGCAGCCCCAAAGGGCTAGCGGAAAGCACAGATACGCAGTATTTT
V gene: TRBV19; D gene: -; J gene: TRBJ1-1; clone size: -; CDR3 protein: CASSITQGFEAFF; CDR3 DNA: TGTGCCAGTAGTATAACGCAGGGGTTTGAAGCTTTCTTT
V gene: TRBV2; D gene: TRBD1; J gene: TRBJ2-1; clone size: -; CDR3 protein: CASSEEGTAHNEQFF; CDR3 DNA: TGTGCCAGCAGTGAAGAGGGGACAGCACACAATGAGCAGTTCTTC
V gene: TRBV5-1; D gene: TRBD1; J gene: TRBJ2-7; clone size: medium-sized; CDR3 protein: CASSPGQGTSYEQYF; CDR3 DNA: TGCGCCAGCAGCCCCGGACAGGGTACTTCCTACGAGCAGTACTTC
V gene: TRBV14; D gene: TRBD2; J gene: TRBJ2-5; clone size: few; CDR3 protein: CASSLRLAGGETQYF; CDR3 DNA: TGTGCCAGCAGCCTCCGACTAGCCGGGGGGGAGACCCAGTACTTC
V gene: TRBV7-2; D gene: TRBD2; J gene: TRBJ2-2; clone size: -; CDR3 protein: CASSPGLAGANGELFF; CDR3 DNA: TGTGCCAGCAGCCCTGGACTAGCGGGGGCGAACGGGGAGCTGTTTTTT
V gene: TRBV7-9; D gene: TRBD2; J gene: TRBJ2-1; clone size: -; CDR3 protein: CASSSSGLRSNEQFF; CDR3 DNA: TGTGCCAGCAGCTCCTCGGGACTAAGATCAAATGAGCAGTTCTTC
V gene: TRBV9; D gene: TRBD1; J gene: TRBJ2-1; clone size: -; CDR3 protein: CASSGSRGQGAYYNEQFF; CDR3 DNA: TGTGCCAGCAGCGGATCAAGGGGACAGGGGGCGTACTACAATGAGCAGTTCTTC
V gene: TRBV28; D gene: -; J gene: TRBJ1-5; clone size: -; CDR3 protein: CASSFSGRDSNQPQHF; CDR3 DNA: TGTGCCAGCAGTTTCTCCGGGAGAGATAGCAATCAGCCCCAGCATTTT
V gene: TRBV6-2/TRBV6-3; D gene: -; J gene: TRBJ2-3; clone size: -; CDR3 protein: CASSYSIRGTDTQYF; CDR3 DNA: TGTGCCAGCAGTTACTCGATTCGTGGGACAGATACGCAGTATTTT
V gene: TRBV7-7; D gene: TRBD2; J gene: TRBJ2-5; clone size: once; CDR3 protein: CASSAGVAGGQETQYF; CDR3 DNA: TGTGCTAGCAGCGCCGGCGTAGCGGGAGGTCAAGAGACCCAGTACTTC
V gene: TRBV9; D gene: -; J gene: TRBJ2-2; clone size: -; CDR3 protein: CASSVAEGRHTGELFF; CDR3 DNA: TGTGCCAGCAGCGTAGCGGAGGGACGGCACACCGGGGAGCTGTTTTTT
V gene: TRBV11-2; D gene: TRBD2; J gene: TRBJ2-7; clone size: -; CDR3 protein: CASSLGTSGTYEQYF; CDR3 DNA: TGTGCCAGCAGCTTAGGGACTAGCGGGACCTACGAGCAGTACTTC
V gene: TRBV3-1/TRBV3-2; D gene: -; J gene: TRBJ2-1; clone size: -; CDR3 protein: CASSQEATSQGNEQFF; CDR3 DNA: TGTGCCAGCAGCCAAGAAGCTACGTCGCAGGGTAATGAGCAGTTCTTC
V gene: TRBV3-1/TRBV3-2; D gene: -; J gene: TRBJ1-3; clone size: -; CDR3 protein: CASRSGGNTIYF; CDR3 DNA: TGTGCCAGCAGATCAGGGGGAAACACCATATATTTT
V gene: TRBV11-3; D gene: -; J gene: TRBJ2-7; clone size: -; CDR3 protein: CASSLRLEGVYEQYF; CDR3 DNA: TGTGCCAGCTCATTGCGACTAGAGGGGGTCTACGAGCAGTACTTC